This TCR beta chain comes out of a study of T cell repertoires in cytomegalovirus infection. Study at large: Recently identified HLA-C-restricted CMV epitopes and well-studied HLA-B-restricted CMV epitopes were used by the study. General study points: The study identified carriers of CMV plus the relevant HLA from cumulative public TCR beta family frequency. HLA-C-restricted, CMV-specific TCR beta clonotypes were dominant ex vivo.

Via MiXCR, TCRdb re-called the reads, giving one row per CDR3 protein. The data show about 700,000 distinct CDR3 sequences, about 33% seen once. The germline gives CDR1 DFQATT, CDR2 SNEGSKA (reference sequence). Trimming removed 5 bases from V and 8 bases from J, with 18 bases in between. The CDR3 totals 14 residues. As to this clonotype: Its specificity is unknown.

The rearrangement links TRBV20-1 to TRBJ1-4, with D perhaps matching TRBD1 (6 bases). The clonotype was recovered from a human donor in good health (CMV status not recorded). Some clones in this sample may be carry-over from other donors' samples. The sample in question was cultured PBMCs, obtained from culture after CMV antigen stimulation. In DNA form, the CDR3 reads TGCAGTGCTGGAGCGGGGGGGGGGCCGGAAAAACTGTTTTTT. Translating gives CSAGAGGGPEKLFF.